These 9 T cell receptor beta chains were sequenced from one sample in a study of blood T cell repertoires in COVID-19. TCRdb's copy holds only in-frame clones and misses some; the assay was immunoSEQ multiplex PCR. The sample has about 350,000 clones; roughly nine tenths are singletons. The sample comprised PBMCs or T cells enriched from blood (not recorded which). The receptors stem from a young woman who had recovered from COVID-19.

The CDR3 DNA follows: TGTGCCAGCAGCTTAGTCCCGGGGGGTGTTCAGCCCCAGCATTTT. The encoded protein is CASSLVPGGVQPQHF. The rearrangement uses TRBV7-8 and TRBJ1-5; tentatively, D is TRBD1 (5 bases). The CDR3 has 15 amino acids. V lost 1 base and J lost 6, with 13 bases in between. Germline V lookup: CDR1 SGHVS, CDR2 FQNEAQ.

The chain recombines TRBV29-1 with TRBJ1-1; D unclear. V lost 4 bases, J lost 0 bases, and 12 bases lay in between. This CDR3 has 14 amino acids. Germline V gene sequence: CDR1 SQVTM, CDR2 ANQGSEA. The CDR3 is CSVVGLRVNTEAFF. For the CDR3, the DNA is TGCAGCGTTGTGGGTCTGCGGGTGAACACTGAAGCTTTCTTT.

In this sample, this clone turned up once. This chain links TRBV5-1 with TRBJ1-2; 11 bases are a match to TRBD1. Per germline, CDR1 SGHRS and CDR2 YFSETQ. With V trimmed by 4 bases and J by 7 bases, 12 bases remained unmatched. This CDR3 contains 16 residues. In DNA form, the CDR3 reads TGCGCCAGCAGCATGGGGACAGGGGGACGCGGGGGTGGCTACACCTTC. Its protein product is CASSMGTGGRGGGYTF.

The V and J genes are TRBV28 and TRBJ2-7; D is perhaps TRBD2 (6 bases). V was trimmed by 7 bases and J by 3 bases, leaving 13 bases between them. This CDR3 spans 13 amino acids. Germline CDR1 is MDHEN and CDR2 is SYDVKM. The chain's CDR3 is CASITSGGYEQYF. The CDR3, as DNA: TGTGCCAGCATCACCTCCGGGGGCTACGAGCAGTACTTC.

This clone was found once. The chain has TRBV28 and TRBJ1-2, with TRBD1 identical over 8 bases. The V gene's germline CDR1 is MDHEN and CDR2 SYDVKM. This CDR3 spans 13 amino acids. Trimming at V came to 5 bases and at J to 3 bases, leaving 2 bases not matched to a gene. The CDR3: CASSTQGDYGYTF. As DNA, the CDR3 is TGTGCCAGCAGTACACAGGGGGACTATGGCTACACCTTC.

DNA of the CDR3: TGTGCCAGCTCCTTCCTCGGGGAGACCCAGTACTTC. It specifies CASSFLGETQYF. This chain uses TRBV3-1 (or the pseudogene TRBV3-2) with TRBJ2-5; D is unclear. The CDR3 is made up of 12 amino acids. Trimming cost V 8 bases and J 5 bases, with 12 bases left between them. Germline CDR1 is LGHDT and CDR2 is YNNKEL (reference sequence).

The chain is built from TRBV28 and TRBJ1-5, with a possible D match to TRBD1 (6 bases). Trimming took 7 bases from V and 0 from J, leaving 19 bases between them. There are 17 residues in the CDR3. CDR1 MDHEN and CDR2 SYDVKM come from the germline V gene. DNA for the CDR3: TGTGCCAGCACCGCTCCGACAGGCCTAGCTAGCAATCAGCCCCAGCATTTT. Its protein is CASTAPTGLASNQPQHF. Together with reference TRBV28 and TRBJ1-5, the CDR3 gives the full variable domain: DVKVTQSSRYLVKRTGEKVFLECVQDMDHENMFWYRQDPGLGLRLIYFSYDVKMKEKGDIPEGYSVSREKKERFSLILESASTNQTSMYLCASTAPTGLASNQPQHFGDGTRLSIL.

The chain links TRBV5-6 to TRBJ1-1; 7 nucleotides agree with TRBD1. Germline V gene lookup returns CDR1 SGHDT and CDR2 YYEEEE. Germline trimming cut 4 bases from V and 4 bases from J; bases unmatched to any gene: 7. The CDR3 loop spans 14 amino acids. The CDR3 nucleotides are TGTGCCAGCAGCCCGGGGACAGAGACCACTGAAGCTTTCTTT. It yields the protein CASSPGTETTEAFF.

The chain joins TRBV2 to TRBJ2-5, with 10 bases that match TRBD2. V lost 4 bases, J lost 5 bases, and 13 bases stayed unmatched. Germline V gene sequence: CDR1 SNHLY, CDR2 FYNNEI. The CDR3 has 17 residues. The CDR3 region has the DNA TGTGCCAGCAGTGCGGCTAGGCTAGCGGGGGCCCCGGAGACCCAGTACTTC. It is translated as CASSAARLAGAPETQYF. Full variable domain (rest looked up from reference TRBV2 and TRBJ2-5): EPEVTQTPSHQVTQMGQEVILRCVPISNHLYFYWYRQILGQKVEFLVSFYNNEISEKSEIFDDQFSVERPDGSNFTLKIRSTKLEDSAMYFCASSAARLAGAPETQYFGPGTRLLVL.